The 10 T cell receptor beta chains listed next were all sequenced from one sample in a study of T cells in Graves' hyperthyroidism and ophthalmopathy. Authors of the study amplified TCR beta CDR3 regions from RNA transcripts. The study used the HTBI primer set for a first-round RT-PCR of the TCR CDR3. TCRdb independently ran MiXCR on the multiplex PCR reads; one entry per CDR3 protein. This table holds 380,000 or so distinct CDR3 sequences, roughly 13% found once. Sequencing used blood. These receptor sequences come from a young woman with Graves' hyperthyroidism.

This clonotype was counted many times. CDR3 nucleotide sequence: TGTGCCAGCAGTTACAGGCAGGGGGGGGATACGCAGTATTTT. This translates into CASSYRQGGDTQYF. The chain has TRBV6-5 and TRBJ2-3; D is tentatively TRBD1 or TRBD2 (7 bases each). The germline V gene encodes CDR1 MNHEY and CDR2 SVGAGI. V lost 2 bases, J lost 6 bases, and 12 bases lay in between. The CDR3 is made up of 14 amino acids.

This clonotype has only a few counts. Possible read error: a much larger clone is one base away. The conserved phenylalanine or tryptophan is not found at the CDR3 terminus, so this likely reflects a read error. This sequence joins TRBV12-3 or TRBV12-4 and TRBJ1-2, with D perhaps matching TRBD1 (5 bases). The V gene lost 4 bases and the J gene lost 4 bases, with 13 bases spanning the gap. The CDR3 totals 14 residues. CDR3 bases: TGTGCCAGCAGTTCCGGGACGGGGAGCTATGGCTACACCCTC. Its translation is CASSSGTGSYGYTL.

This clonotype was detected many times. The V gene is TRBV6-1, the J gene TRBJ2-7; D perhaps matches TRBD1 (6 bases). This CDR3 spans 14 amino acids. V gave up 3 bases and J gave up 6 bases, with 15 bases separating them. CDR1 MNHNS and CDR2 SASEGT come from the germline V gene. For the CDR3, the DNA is TGTGCCAGCAGTGACCGGACAGATCCTGGCGAGCAGTACTTC. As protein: CASSDRTDPGEQYF.

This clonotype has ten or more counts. This chain's CDR3 is CAISESLAGAPGHEQYF. The CDR3 DNA follows: TGTGCCATCAGTGAGTCCCTAGCGGGAGCTCCCGGCCACGAGCAGTACTTC. The rearrangement joins TRBV10-3 to TRBJ2-7, with 10 bases matching TRBD2. Germline V gene data show CDR1 as ENHRY and CDR2 as SYGVKD. The CDR3 has 17 residues. J was trimmed by 5 bases and V by 0 bases; bases with no gene match: 10.

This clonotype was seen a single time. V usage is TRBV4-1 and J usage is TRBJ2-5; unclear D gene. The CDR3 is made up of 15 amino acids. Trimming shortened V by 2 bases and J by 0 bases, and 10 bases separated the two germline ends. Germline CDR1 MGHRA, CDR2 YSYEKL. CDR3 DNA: TGCGCCAGCAGCCAATCTGAGGCGGACCAAGAGACCCAGTACTTC. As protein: CASSQSEADQETQYF.

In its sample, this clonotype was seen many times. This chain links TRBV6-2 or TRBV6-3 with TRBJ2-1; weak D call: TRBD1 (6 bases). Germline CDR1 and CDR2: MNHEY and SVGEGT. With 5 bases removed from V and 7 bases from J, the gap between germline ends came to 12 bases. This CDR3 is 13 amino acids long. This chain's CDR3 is CASSPDSKNEQFF. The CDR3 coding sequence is TGTGCCAGCAGTCCGGACAGCAAAAATGAGCAGTTCTTC.

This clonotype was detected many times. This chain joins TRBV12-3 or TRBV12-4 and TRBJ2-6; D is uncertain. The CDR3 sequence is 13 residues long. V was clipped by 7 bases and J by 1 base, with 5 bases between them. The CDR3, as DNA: TGTGCCAGCACACGGTCTGGGGCCAACGTCCTGACTTTC. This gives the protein CASTRSGANVLTF.

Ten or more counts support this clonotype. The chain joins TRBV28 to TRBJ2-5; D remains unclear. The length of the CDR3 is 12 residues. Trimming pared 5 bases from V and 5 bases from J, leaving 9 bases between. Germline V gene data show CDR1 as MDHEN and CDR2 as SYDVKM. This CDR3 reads CASSPPRETQYF. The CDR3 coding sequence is TGTGCCAGCAGTCCCCCGCGCGAGACCCAGTACTTC.

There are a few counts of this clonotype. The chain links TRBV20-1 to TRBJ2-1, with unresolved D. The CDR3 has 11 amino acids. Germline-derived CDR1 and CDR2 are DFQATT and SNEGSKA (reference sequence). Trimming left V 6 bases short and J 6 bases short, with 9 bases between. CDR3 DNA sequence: TGCAGTGCGAGCAACAGCAATGAGCAGTTCTTC. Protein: CSASNSNEQFF.

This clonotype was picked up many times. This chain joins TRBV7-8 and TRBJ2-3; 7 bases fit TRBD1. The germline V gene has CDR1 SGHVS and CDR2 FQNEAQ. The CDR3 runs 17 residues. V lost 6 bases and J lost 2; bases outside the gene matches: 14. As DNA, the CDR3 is TGTGCCAGCAGTCGCCGCAGGGGACAGTCTAACACAGATACGCAGTATTTT. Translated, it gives CASSRRRGQSNTDTQYF.